These 26 T cell receptor beta chains share one sample of origin, sequenced in a study of blood T cell repertoires in COVID-19 (TCRdb year 2020). The library relied on the immunoSEQ multiplex PCR assay. TCRdb re-hosts the immuneACCESS table, in-frame sequences only. Its copies lack some clones; in the studies checked, an unresolved V gene accounts for under half of them, and the cause for the rest is not known. The sample table records 50,000 or so clones; roughly four fifths of these occur just once. The ten largest clones capture around 7% of the sample. The sample was peripheral blood. These receptors all come from a middle-aged man with acute or convalescent COVID-19.

The chain joins TRBV4-3 to TRBJ2-3; 9 bases agree with TRBD2. In germline, CDR1 is LGHNA, CDR2 YSLEER. The CDR3 consists of 15 residues. J lost 0 bases, V lost 5 bases, and 3 bases had no gene match. The CDR3 spells CASSASGASTDTQYF. Here the CDR3 DNA reads TGCGCCAGCAGCGCTAGCGGGGCTAGCACAGATACGCAGTATTTT.

The CDR3 DNA reads as TGTGCCACCAGTGATCCTCCTTCTGGGGCCAACGTCCTGACTTTC. Translating gives CATSDPPSGANVLTF. The chain has TRBV24-1 and TRBJ2-6; D not resolved. CDR1 is KGHDR and CDR2 is SFDVKD in the germline V gene. The CDR3 sequence is 15 residues long. Trimming shortened V by 3 bases and J by 1 base, and 6 bases separated the two germline ends.

The J gene is TRBJ2-7, the V gene TRBV2, with a possible D match to TRBD1 (6 bases). CDR1 is SNHLY and CDR2 is FYNNEI in the germline V gene. The CDR3 consists of 12 residues. Trimming took 6 bases from V and 11 from J, leaving 17 bases between them. This CDR3 reads CASSPDSLREYF. CDR3 DNA: TGTGCCAGCAGCCCGGACAGTCTAAGGGAGTACTTC.

The gene calls are TRBV28 and TRBJ2-2; 7 bases map to TRBD2. The CDR3 runs to 14 residues. V lost 3 bases and J lost 5; bases outside the gene matches: 3. Germline V gives CDR1 MDHEN, CDR2 SYDVKM. CDR3 in amino acids: CASSFLGGTGELFF. CDR3 DNA sequence: TGTGCCAGCAGTTTTTTGGGGGGGACCGGGGAGCTGTTTTTT.

The chain has TRBV19 and TRBJ2-1; 7 bases map to TRBD2. Germline CDR1 and CDR2: LNHDA and SQIVND (reference sequence). The length of the CDR3 is 13 residues. J was trimmed by 8 bases and V by 5 bases; bases with no gene match: 6. The CDR3 DNA follows: TGTGCCAGTAGTGCCCGGCTAGCGGATGAGCAGTTCTTC. The encoded protein is CASSARLADEQFF.

The chain uses TRBV2 and TRBJ2-3; weak D call: TRBD1 (6 bases). Trimming took off 5 bases at V and 6 bases at J, with 12 bases between the two ends. The germline CDR1 and CDR2 sequences are SNHLY and FYNNEI. CDR3 size: 13 residues. DNA of the CDR3: TGTGCCAGCAGTACACAGGGTTTGGATACGCAGTATTTT. Protein sequence: CASSTQGLDTQYF.

The rearrangement links TRBV27 to TRBJ1-1; D remains ambiguous. Germline V gene data show CDR1 as MNHEY and CDR2 as SMNVEV (reference sequence). V was clipped by 7 bases and J by 10 bases, with 19 bases between them. The CDR3 is 13 residues long. The chain's CDR3 is CASIGPWRELAFF. For the CDR3, the DNA is TGTGCCAGCATAGGGCCCTGGAGGGAGTTAGCTTTCTTT.

The J gene is TRBJ1-1, the V gene TRBV5-1; 7 positions match TRBD1. Unmatched junction bases numbered 7, after V lost 4 bases and J lost 1 base. This CDR3 contains 15 residues. CDR1 and CDR2 (germline): SGHRS, YFSETQ. As DNA, the CDR3 is TGCGCCAGCAGCAAAGGGACAGCAACGAACACTGAAGCTTTCTTT. Protein sequence: CASSKGTATNTEAFF.

The sample holds a few counts of this clone. The V call is TRBV5-1, the J call TRBJ1-1; the D gene is possibly TRBD1 (6 bases). The CDR3 consists of 15 residues. The ends were cut back, 1 base at V and 0 bases at J, with 10 bases in the middle. CDR1 SGHRS and CDR2 YFSETQ come from the germline V gene. The CDR3 DNA is TGCGCCAGCAGCTTGCAGGGACAAATGAACACTGAAGCTTTCTTT. Its protein is CASSLQGQMNTEAFF.

The gene calls are TRBV2 and TRBJ1-1, with 12 nucleotides matching TRBD1. This CDR3 has 15 amino acids. V lost 6 bases, J lost 2 bases, and 4 bases stayed unmatched. CDR1 SNHLY and CDR2 FYNNEI come from the germline V gene. Here the CDR3 reads CASRRDRGRNTEAFF. CDR3 nucleotide sequence: TGTGCCAGCAGAAGGGACAGGGGGCGAAACACTGAAGCTTTCTTT.

J is TRBJ1-5 and V is TRBV10-3, with a tentative D call TRBD1 (6 bases). The CDR3 sequence is 12 residues long. The ends were cut back, 11 bases at V and 1 base at J, with 9 bases in the middle. Per the germline V gene, CDR1 is ENHRY and CDR2 is SYGVKD. The CDR3 nucleotides read TGTGCCGTGGGGGCAAGCAATCAGCCCCAGCATTTT. Protein: CAVGASNQPQHF.

The CDR3 coding sequence is TGCGCCAGCAGCCAAGGGGGACTAGCGGGGACTGAGCAGTACTTC. This encodes CASSQGGLAGTEQYF. The J gene is TRBJ2-7, the V gene TRBV4-1, with 13 nucleotides matching TRBD2. V shed 1 base, J shed 7 bases, and the junction held 4 bases outside the gene matches. This CDR3 contains 15 residues. The germline CDR1 and CDR2 sequences are MGHRA and YSYEKL.

This clone came up a few times. The genes are TRBV9 and TRBJ2-3; possibly TRBD2 for D (6 bases). Germline values: CDR1 SGDLS, CDR2 YYNGEE. V was clipped by 4 bases and J by 3 bases, with 15 bases between them. The CDR3 runs to 15 residues. CDR3 in amino acids: CASSTTGTETDTQYF. The CDR3 region has the DNA TGTGCCAGCAGCACAACCGGGACTGAGACAGATACGCAGTATTTT.

The rearrangement joins TRBV11-2 to TRBJ1-1; D gene ambiguous. The germline V gene has CDR1 SGHAT and CDR2 FQNNGV. Trimming pared 2 bases from V and 2 bases from J, leaving 9 bases between. There are 14 residues in the CDR3. The DNA of the CDR3 is TGTGCCAGCAGCTTAACACAGTATAACACTGAAGCTTTCTTT. It translates to CASSLTQYNTEAFF.

CDR3 DNA: TGTGCCAGCAGCGCACTCTCGGGACTAGCGGGGGGGTACGAGCAGTTCTTC. It encodes CASSALSGLAGGYEQFF. The rearrangement uses TRBV9 and TRBJ2-1; TRBD2 aligns across 16 bases. This CDR3 is 17 amino acids long. Germline lookup yields CDR1 SGDLS and CDR2 YYNGEE. The ends lost 3 bases at V and 10 bases at J; junction bases unmatched: 10.

V gene TRBV6-5 combines with J gene TRBJ1-2; 11 bases match TRBD1. Germline CDR1 reads MNHEY; CDR2 reads SVGAGI. The V and J ends lost 0 bases and 7 bases, in that order; junction bases with no gene match: 7. This CDR3 has 16 amino acids. The DNA for the CDR3 is TGTGCCAGCAGTTACTCGAGGACAGGGGGCCTTTTTGGCTACACCTTC. This translates into CASSYSRTGGLFGYTF.

The genes are TRBV6-2 or TRBV6-3 and TRBJ1-2, with D unclear. CDR1 MNHEY and CDR2 SVGEGT come from the germline V gene. Trimming pared 0 bases from V and 4 bases from J, leaving 15 bases between. CDR3 length: 16 amino acids. CDR3: CASSYSPGRAGYGYTF. The CDR3 region has the DNA TGTGCCAGCAGTTACTCGCCCGGGAGAGCGGGCTATGGCTACACCTTC.

This clone was recorded once. V usage is TRBV6-5 and J usage is TRBJ1-2; D perhaps matches TRBD1 (6 bases). This CDR3 region has 14 residues. The germline gives CDR1 MNHEY, CDR2 SVGAGI. V lost 0 bases and J 1 base, leaving 6 bases between the germline ends. CDR3 in amino acids: CASSYSDSNYGYTF. The CDR3 coding sequence is TGTGCCAGCAGTTACTCGGACAGTAACTATGGCTACACCTTC.

The chain recombines TRBV23-1 with TRBJ1-3; D gene uncertain. TRBV23-1 is classed as an ORF, of uncertain function. CDR3 size: 22 residues. The ends were cut back, 0 bases at V and 0 bases at J, with 27 bases in the middle. As DNA, the CDR3 is TGCGCCAGCAGTCAATCGCACCACCCCCTAGGCATTCTAGCAATCTCTGGAAACACCATATATTTT. Translation gives CASSQSHHPLGILAISGNTIYF.

The chain recombines TRBV5-6 with TRBJ1-4; D might be TRBD1 (5 bases). Germline CDR1 reads SGHDT; CDR2 reads YYEEEE. V lost 0 bases and J 3 bases, leaving 15 bases between the germline ends. The CDR3 is 17 residues long. CDR3 bases: TGTGCCAGCAGCTTGGCCCCTTTCGTAGGGGCTAATGAAAAACTGTTTTTT. It yields the protein CASSLAPFVGANEKLFF.

The chain is built from TRBV15 and TRBJ2-7; D remains unclear. Germline CDR1 is LNHNV and CDR2 is YYDKDF (reference sequence). This CDR3 is built from 14 residues. The V and J ends lost 1 base and 5 bases respectively, with 12 bases between them. The CDR3 nucleotides read TGTGCCACCAGCAGAGTTGGCATTCCCAACGAGCAGTACTTC. This translates into CATSRVGIPNEQYF.

This chain connects TRBV6-5 to TRBJ1-2, with a weak D call TRBD1 (6 bases). Looked up from germline, CDR1 is MNHEY and CDR2 is SVGAGI. V lost 5 bases and J 7 bases, leaving 20 bases between the germline ends. The CDR3 sequence is 15 residues long. CDR3: CASSRDNSLFSGYTF. The CDR3 nucleotides read TGTGCCAGCAGTCGGGACAACTCGCTTTTTAGTGGCTACACCTTC.

This chain connects TRBV6-5 to TRBJ2-1, with a tentative D call TRBD1 (6 bases). Germline CDR1 is MNHEY and CDR2 is SVGAGI. Trimming cost V 2 bases and J 5 bases, with 13 bases left between them. The CDR3 is 15 residues long. CDR3 nucleotides: TGTGCCAGCAGTTACCACAGGGACCACCACAATGAGCAGTTCTTC. Translating it yields CASSYHRDHHNEQFF.

The chain has TRBV7-8 and TRBJ1-2; D is perhaps TRBD1 (5 bases). V was pared by 5 bases and J by 8 bases, with 15 bases between. CDR1 is SGHVS, CDR2 FQNEAQ, per germline. There are 13 residues in the CDR3. The CDR3 coding sequence is TGTGCCAGCAGCCTGGGGGGGACGCGGGGCTACACCTTC. Translated, it gives CASSLGGTRGYTF.

The chain joins TRBV7-9 to TRBJ1-1, with 7 bases lining up with TRBD1. With V trimmed by 5 bases and J by 2 bases, 8 bases remained unmatched. Germline CDR1 is SEHNR and CDR2 is FQNEAQ (reference sequence). The CDR3 is 15 residues long. CDR3 region: CASSLSRDRNTEAFF. CDR3 nucleotides: TGTGCCAGCAGCCTCAGCCGGGACAGAAACACTGAAGCTTTCTTT.

This chain links TRBV3-1 (or the pseudogene TRBV3-2) with TRBJ2-5, with D maybe TRBD2 (6 bases). Germline V lookup: CDR1 LGHDT, CDR2 YNNKEL (reference sequence). Trimming cost V 3 bases and J 1 base, with 21 bases left between them. This CDR3 is 18 amino acids long. This CDR3 is CASSHSTRRGSFQETQYF. CDR3 in DNA: TGTGCCAGCAGCCATTCCACGAGGAGGGGCTCCTTCCAAGAGACCCAGTACTTC.